This TCR beta chain was captured by sequencing in a study of CD8 T cells in ankylosing spondylitis. Notes on the study in general: In ankylosing spondylitis blood, a motif of roughly 8 highly homologous TCR beta variants appeared characteristic. Disease-associated clonotypes exhibited CD8+ identity and were relatively infrequent in peripheral blood. In ankylosing spondylitis patients, matched synovial fluid reportedly showed significant enrichment of disease-linked clones.

Preparation of TCR beta libraries was done by quantitative 5'-RACE with molecular barcodes. MiXCR, applied by TCRdb to the 5' RACE reads, yields one record per CDR3 protein. The table lists roughly 280,000 distinct CDR3 sequences, 15% to 25% of them singletons. Germline values: CDR1 SGHRS, CDR2 YFSETQ. The CDR3 totals 13 residues. V gave up 4 bases and J gave up 5 bases, with 12 bases separating them. As to this clonotype: Its antigen is unidentified.

The origin of this receptor is a male donor with ankylosing spondylitis or in good health (not recorded which). This chain links TRBV5-1 with TRBJ1-1, with D possibly being TRBD1 (5 bases). The sequenced sample was blood, either unsorted or a sorted T cell fraction (not recorded which). The CDR3 DNA sequence: TGCGCCAGCAGCCCTGAGGGGCGGACTGAAGCTTTCTTT. Translated: CASSPEGRTEAFF. The full variable domain, its missing parts supplied by reference TRBV5-1 and TRBJ1-1, is KAGVTQTPRYLIKTRGQQVTLSCSPISGHRSVSWYQQTPGQGLQFLFEYFSETQRNKGNFPGRFSGRQFSNSRSEMNVSTLELGDSALYLCASSPEGRTEAFFGQGTRLTVV.